The 14 T cell receptor beta chains below come from one sample, sequenced in a study of T cell repertoires in cytomegalovirus infection. In TCRdb, the reads were re-called with MiXCR into one record per CDR3 protein. The table has 310,000 or so distinct CDR3 sequences, 20% to 30% seen once. Sequences were obtained from PBMCs. These receptors all come from a human donor in good health (CMV status not recorded). Some clones in this sample may be carry-over from other donors' samples.

This clonotype was seen a few times. This chain connects TRBV12-3 or TRBV12-4 to TRBJ2-5, with TRBD2 identical over 13 bases. The J segment lost 2 bases and the V segment lost 4 bases, leaving 1 base of the junction unmatched. The CDR3 extends over 15 amino acids. This CDR3 reads CASSSTSGGQETQYF. The CDR3 DNA reads as TGTGCCAGCAGTTCGACTAGCGGGGGGCAAGAGACCCAGTACTTC.

This clonotype was seen a few times. The chain employs TRBV2 and TRBJ1-5; D ambiguous. Trimming shortened V by 6 bases and J by 3 bases, and 12 bases separated the two germline ends. The CDR3 totals 14 residues. The V gene's germline CDR1 is SNHLY and CDR2 FYNNEI. Here the CDR3 reads CASSVGRVNQPQHF. For the CDR3, the DNA is TGTGCCAGCAGCGTCGGACGGGTCAATCAGCCCCAGCATTTT.

The rearrangement joins TRBV5-1 to TRBJ2-7; no clear D gene. CDR1 and CDR2 from the germline V gene are SGHRS and YFSETQ. The CDR3 is made up of 14 amino acids. V was shortened by 0 bases and J by 4 bases, with 11 bases between the two germline ends. CDR3 bases: TGCGCCAGCAGCTTGGCGGCAGAGCGATACGAGCAGTACTTC. Residues: CASSLAAERYEQYF.

The sample holds a few counts of this clonotype. The rearrangement joins TRBV28 to TRBJ2-5; D unclear. This CDR3 is built from 12 residues. CDR1 is MDHEN and CDR2 is SYDVKM in the germline V gene. Trimming left V 5 bases short and J 3 bases short, with 7 bases between. Written as DNA, the CDR3 is TGTGCCAGCAGTCAAATGGAAGAGACCCAGTACTTC. Its translation is CASSQMEETQYF.

This chain connects TRBV27 to TRBJ2-3, with a weak D call TRBD2 (6 bases). V shed 3 bases and J shed 0 bases, with 10 bases lying between them. Germline lookup yields CDR1 MNHEY and CDR2 SMNVEV (reference sequence). The CDR3 is 15 residues long. CDR3 sequence: CASSFARGSTDTQYF. The CDR3 nucleotides are TGTGCCAGCAGTTTCGCGCGGGGTAGCACAGATACGCAGTATTTT.

The genes are TRBV28 and TRBJ1-4, with 9 positions matching TRBD1. CDR3 size: 16 residues. Germline V lookup: CDR1 MDHEN, CDR2 SYDVKM. V gave up 4 bases and J gave up 4 bases; unmatched junction bases: 7. The CDR3 spells CASSSPQGAGNEKLFF. The CDR3 bases are TGTGCCAGCAGTTCGCCACAGGGGGCGGGTAATGAAAAACTGTTTTTT.

This chain uses TRBV5-5 with TRBJ1-3, with no clear D. Trimming left V 0 bases short and J 4 bases short, with 11 bases between. The CDR3 extends over 15 amino acids. Germline CDR1 and CDR2: SGHKS and YYEKEE (reference sequence). CDR3 sequence (DNA): TGTGCCAGCAGCTTGGGCTGGGGTAGGGGAAACACCATATATTTT. Translation: CASSLGWGRGNTIYF.

This clonotype was seen ten or more times. The chain has TRBV12-3 or TRBV12-4 and TRBJ1-4; 10 bases match TRBD1. This CDR3 comprises 15 residues. J was trimmed by 7 bases and V by 5 bases; bases with no gene match: 7. CDR3 DNA: TGTGCCAGCAGTCTCGGACAGGGGGTGGGTGAAAAACTGTTTTTT. The encoded protein is CASSLGQGVGEKLFF.

The chain combines TRBV29-1 with TRBJ2-7; 11 bases agree with TRBD2. Germline trimming cut 4 bases from V and 4 bases from J; bases unmatched to any gene: 0. Germline V lookup: CDR1 SQVTM, CDR2 ANQGSEA. The CDR3 covers 12 residues. CDR3: CSVGLAGYEQYF. The CDR3 region has the DNA TGCAGCGTTGGACTAGCGGGGTACGAGCAGTACTTC.

There are many counts of this clonotype. The chain combines TRBV12-3 or TRBV12-4 with TRBJ2-1; D unresolved. The germline V and J ends were trimmed by 1 base and 7 bases, with 5 bases remaining between them. The CDR3 sequence is 12 residues long. The CDR3 spells CASSLVGNEQFF. The CDR3 bases are TGTGCCAGCAGTTTAGTGGGAAATGAGCAGTTCTTC.

This clonotype has more than one count but fewer than ten. The V gene is TRBV7-9, the J gene TRBJ1-5, with D maybe TRBD1 (6 bases). Trimming stripped 3 bases from V and 5 bases from J, with 14 bases between. The CDR3 consists of 15 residues. Germline V gene data show CDR1 as SEHNR and CDR2 as FQNEAQ (reference sequence). The CDR3 loop reads CASSFPRGRDQPQHF. In DNA form, the CDR3 reads TGTGCCAGCAGCTTTCCCAGGGGACGCGATCAGCCCCAGCATTTT.

The chain links TRBV10-2 to TRBJ2-3; 9 positions match TRBD2. The germline CDR1 and CDR2 sequences are WSHSY and SAAADI. V shed 3 bases and J 1 base; nucleotides not matched to a gene: 5. The length of the CDR3 is 16 residues. The DNA for the CDR3 is TGCGCCAGCAGTGACTATCAGCGGGAGGGCACAGATACGCAGTATTTT. Translating it yields CASSDYQREGTDTQYF.

The chain couples TRBV14 to TRBJ2-3, with D possibly matching TRBD1 (6 bases). The CDR3 runs 13 residues. V was pared by 4 bases and J by 4 bases, with 9 bases between. Germline V lookup: CDR1 SGHDN, CDR2 FVKESK. CDR3 bases: TGTGCCAGCAGCCGTAGACAGGCAGATACGCAGTATTTT. Protein sequence: CASSRRQADTQYF.

The CDR3 reads CASSWGLVAGELFF. In DNA, the CDR3 is TGTGCCAGCAGCTGGGGACTAGTTGCCGGGGAGCTGTTTTTT. This chain uses TRBV11-2 with TRBJ2-2, with TRBD2 matching 8 bases. V was clipped by 4 bases and J by 6 bases; unmatched bases: 4. The germline gives CDR1 SGHAT, CDR2 FQNNGV. The CDR3 is 14 residues long.